These 5 T cell receptor beta chains share one sample of origin, sequenced in a study of T cell changes during pregnancy in multiple sclerosis (dated by TCRdb to the late 2010s). The library was obtained by the immunoSEQ multiplex PCR assay. TCRdb limited this immuneACCESS table to in-frame rearrangements with V and J called. A share of clones is missing; checked studies link under half to unresolved V genes, and the rest is unexplained. The sample table shows some 51,000 clones, and about 94% are seen once. Clones ranked in the top ten supply approximately 4.3% of the sample. Sample: CD8+ T cells from peripheral blood mononuclear cells, taken in the first trimester of pregnancy. The receptors shown here come from a female donor with multiple sclerosis, enrolled in a pregnancy study.

The chain is built from TRBV2 and TRBJ2-5; TRBD2 matches at 15 bases. Germline assignment: CDR1 SNHLY and CDR2 FYNNEI. Germline trimming cut 7 bases from V and 5 bases from J; bases unmatched to any gene: 2. This CDR3 is built from 14 residues. Written as DNA, the CDR3 is TGTGCCAGCACCGGACTAGCGGGGGGGGAGACCCAGTACTTC. Amino acids: CASTGLAGGETQYF.

The chain recombines TRBV19 with TRBJ2-7; D remains unclear. The germline V gene has CDR1 LNHDA and CDR2 SQIVND (reference sequence). CDR3 length equals 15 residues. V was cut by 5 bases and J by 5 bases, with 19 bases left in between. CDR3 sequence: CASSPAPWVSDEQYF. CDR3 nucleotide sequence: TGTGCCAGTAGTCCAGCACCCTGGGTAAGCGACGAGCAGTACTTC.

CDR3 in amino acids: CASSQGQGSQPQHF. The CDR3 nucleotides read TGCGCCAGCAGCCAGGGGCAGGGAAGTCAGCCCCAGCATTTT. The genes are TRBV4-1 and TRBJ1-5, with D maybe TRBD1 (5 bases). V lost 3 bases and J lost 6, with 12 bases in between. The CDR3 is 14 residues long. Germline CDR1 and CDR2: MGHRA and YSYEKL.

This CDR3 is CASSQDGIGGRRPYEQYF. The CDR3 DNA reads as TGCGCCAGCAGCCAAGATGGGATCGGGGGGCGTCGTCCCTACGAGCAGTACTTC. This sequence joins TRBV4-1 and TRBJ2-7, with a possible D match to TRBD2 (7 bases). The length of the CDR3 is 18 residues. CDR1 is MGHRA, CDR2 YSYEKL, per germline. The V end lost 0 bases, the J end lost 2 bases, and 20 bases lay between the germline ends.

The J gene is TRBJ2-2, the V gene TRBV19, with 7 nucleotides matching TRBD2. Germline CDR1 and CDR2: LNHDA and SQIVND (reference sequence). CDR3 length: 16 residues. J was trimmed by 5 bases and V by 2 bases; bases with no gene match: 8. CDR3 sequence reads: CASSITSGVPTGELFF. In nucleotides, the CDR3 is TGTGCCAGTAGTATAACCAGCGGGGTGCCAACCGGGGAGCTGTTTTTT.